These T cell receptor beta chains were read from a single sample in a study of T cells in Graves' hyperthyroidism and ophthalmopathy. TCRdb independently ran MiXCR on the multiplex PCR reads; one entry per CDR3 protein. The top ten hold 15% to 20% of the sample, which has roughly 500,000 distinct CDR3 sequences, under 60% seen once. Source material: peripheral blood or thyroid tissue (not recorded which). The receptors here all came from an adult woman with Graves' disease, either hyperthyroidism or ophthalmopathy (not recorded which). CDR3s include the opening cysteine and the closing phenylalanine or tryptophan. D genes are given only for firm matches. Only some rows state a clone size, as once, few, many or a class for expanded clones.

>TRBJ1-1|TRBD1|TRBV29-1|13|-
TGCAGCGTGGGACAGGGGGCACCTTCTGAAGCTTTCTTT
CSVGQGAPSEAFF
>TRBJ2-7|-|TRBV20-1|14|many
TGCAGTGCTAGAGATCGCGGCGGGCCCTACGAGCAGTACTTC
CSARDRGGPYEQYF
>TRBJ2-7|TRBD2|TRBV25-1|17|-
TGTGCCAGCAGTTCCGGGACTAGCGGGAGTATGGTAGGCGAGCAGTACTTC
CASSSGTSGSMVGEQYF
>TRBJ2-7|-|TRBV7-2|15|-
TGTGCCAGCAGCTTGAAGTTTCAGGGCTCCTACGAGCAGTACTTC
CASSLKFQGSYEQYF
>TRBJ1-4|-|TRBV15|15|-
TGTGCCACCAGCAGGGAGCCCGCTTATAATGAAAAACTGTTTTTT
CATSREPAYNEKLFF
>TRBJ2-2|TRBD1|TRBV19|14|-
TGTGCCAGTAGTATAGTACAGGGGGCCGGGGAGCTGTTTTTT
CASSIVQGAGELFF
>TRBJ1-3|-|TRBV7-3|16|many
TGTGCCAGCAGCCCGGGGACGGCCAACTCTGGAAACACCATATATTTT
CASSPGTANSGNTIYF
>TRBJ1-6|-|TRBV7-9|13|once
TGTGCCAGCACCCCAACCCCAGATTCACCCCTCCACTTT
CASTPTPDSPLHF
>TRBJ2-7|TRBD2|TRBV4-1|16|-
TGCGCCAGCAGCCAAGGAGCTAGCGGGAGGGTAAGGGAGCAGTACTTC
CASSQGASGRVREQYF
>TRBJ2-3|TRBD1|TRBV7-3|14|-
TGTGCCAGCAGCTTAACTGGCAGGGGGGATACGCAGTATTTT
CASSLTGRGDTQYF
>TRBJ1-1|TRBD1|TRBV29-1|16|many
TGCAGCGTCTCAGCCGGGACAGGGAATTTAAGGGCTGAAGCTTTCTTT
CSVSAGTGNLRAEAFF
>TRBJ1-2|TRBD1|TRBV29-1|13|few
TGCAGCGTTGAGTCGGCAGGGGGCTATGGCTACACCTTC
CSVESAGGYGYTF
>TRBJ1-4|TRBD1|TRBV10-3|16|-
TGTGCCATCAAAAAGCAAGGCGGACAGGGGGGCGAAAAACTGTTTTTT
CAIKKQGGQGGEKLFF